This TCR beta chain stems from a study of beta chain features in type 1 diabetes (dated by TCRdb to the late 2010s). Looking at the study overall: Mean age, gender distribution, total cell number and subset yield were not different between patients and healthy donors. The study compared the TCRB repertoires of sorted circulating CD4+ T cell subsets in recently diagnosed type 1 diabetes patients with those in matched healthy donors. Regulatory and stem cell-like memory subsets were obtained from only 8 patients and roughly 8 healthy donors, while naive and central memory subsets were obtained from all 28 donors. A total of 107,917,701 sorted cells were examined across all samples, and RNA yield correlated strongly with the number of cells per subset.

Each donor gave one peripheral blood draw, averaging roughly 100 mL, which was collected into heparinised tubes. Using a panel that included CD45RO, CCR7, CD25, CD127, CD95 and CD27, naive, central memory, regulatory and stem cell-like memory CD4+ T cells were sorted on a BD FACSAria II. Every sorted population had a purity above 95%. PBMCs were isolated immediately by Lymphoprep density gradient centrifugation and stained directly without culture. So that batch effects would be minimized, each experiment stained and sorted samples in pairs, pairing one healthy donor with one patient. Beyond this particular receptor, the publication reports: In all four CD4+ subsets, TCRB CDR3 length was moderately but significantly shorter in type 1 diabetes patients. Fewer insertions and more nucleotide deletions at VDJ recombination sites were observed in patients with type 1 diabetes, implying thymic rearrangement abnormalities. Naive, central memory and regulatory TCRB repertoires appeared to be more alike among patients than among healthy donors. Shorter templates might be favored by PCR, yet because patient and control samples were amplified and corrected together, any such skew would affect both groups equally. HLA sub-analyses involved small numbers of individuals, so any influence of HLA type on TCRB rearrangement remained unresolved. Sequencing cDNA rather than genomic DNA could over-represent highly expressing activated cells, although activation and CD3 levels did not differ between groups.

Regarding this clone: Its antigen specificity is not known. Base qualities are not provided; no much larger clone lies one nucleotide away.

The entire amount of isolated RNA was reverse transcribed using the High Capacity cDNA Reverse Transcription Kit, so the sequenced TCRB transcripts were expressed ones. Deep immunoSEQ sequencing was applied to naive, central memory and regulatory T cell samples, giving an average of about 3.8 million total reads per sample. Sorted cells were lysed in RLT buffer, and RNA was extracted using DNase-treated RNeasy Micro or Mini kits according to cell number. Each cell subset was processed on its own to prevent cross-contamination, while patient and healthy donor samples were processed together. TCRB sequences were amplified from cDNA with the immunoSEQ multiplex PCR, producing 87-bp fragments spanning the CDR3 region. The amplicons were sequenced using the Illumina HiSeq platform. The original pipeline was this. PCR bias was corrected computationally using synthetic template baselines, and reads within Hamming distance 2 were collapsed, with unmergeable singletons discarded. Reads were aligned to IMGT to assign V, D and J genes, CDR3 length, and insertions or deletions at six rearrangement sites. Clonotype counts were normalized to sorted cell number within each subset before computing true diversity and Gini coefficients with the tcR R package. The overlap coefficient, calculated on TCRB nucleotide sequences, was used to measure repertoire sharing. Out-of-frame TCRB sequences from naive cells were analyzed as a proxy for the pre-selection repertoire. Not all clones reach the TCRdb copy of this immuneACCESS table, which keeps in-frame sequences only. Checked studies attribute under half of the gap to unresolved V genes and leave the rest unexplained. D and trimming were read from the DNA, whereas the V and J calls and clone size are those reported in that table. The sample profile shows 810,000 or so clones; 15% to 20% of them were found once. About 0.02% of the sample lies in the top ten.

The CDR3 runs 14 residues from the cysteine to the phenylalanine. The only DNA kept is the CDR3, 42 bases in frame from the first base. Per the germline V gene, SQVTM is the CDR1 and ANQGSEA is the CDR2. The sequence was obtained from a woman aged 18 to 35 in good health. The V gene is TRBV29-1 and the J gene is TRBJ2-5; 9 nucleotides in the junction match TRBD1. The DNA end is more similar to TRBJ2-7, so the J call may be wrong. Sequencing was done on a sample of naive CD4+ T cells from blood. The cell subset or site label corresponds to: true naive CD4+ T cells. The base sequence is TGCAGCGTTGGGAAGCAGACAGGGGGGTACGAGCAGTACTTC. Its coded protein is CSVGKQTGGYEQYF.